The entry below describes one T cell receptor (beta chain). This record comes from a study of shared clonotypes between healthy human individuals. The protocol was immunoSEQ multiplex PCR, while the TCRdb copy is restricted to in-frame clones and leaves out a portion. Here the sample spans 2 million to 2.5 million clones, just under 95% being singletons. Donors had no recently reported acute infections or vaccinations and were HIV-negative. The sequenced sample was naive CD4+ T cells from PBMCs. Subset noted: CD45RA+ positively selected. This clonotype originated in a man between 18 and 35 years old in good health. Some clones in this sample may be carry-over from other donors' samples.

CDR3 bases: TGTGCCAGCGGGGGGACTAGAGCCTACGAGCAGTACTTC. It yields the protein CASGGTRAYEQYF. The J gene is TRBJ2-7, the V gene TRBV2; 8 bases agree with TRBD2. Trimming removed 8 bases from V and 2 bases from J; junction bases left unmatched: 5. Germline assignment: CDR1 SNHLY and CDR2 FYNNEI. This CDR3 is 13 amino acids long.